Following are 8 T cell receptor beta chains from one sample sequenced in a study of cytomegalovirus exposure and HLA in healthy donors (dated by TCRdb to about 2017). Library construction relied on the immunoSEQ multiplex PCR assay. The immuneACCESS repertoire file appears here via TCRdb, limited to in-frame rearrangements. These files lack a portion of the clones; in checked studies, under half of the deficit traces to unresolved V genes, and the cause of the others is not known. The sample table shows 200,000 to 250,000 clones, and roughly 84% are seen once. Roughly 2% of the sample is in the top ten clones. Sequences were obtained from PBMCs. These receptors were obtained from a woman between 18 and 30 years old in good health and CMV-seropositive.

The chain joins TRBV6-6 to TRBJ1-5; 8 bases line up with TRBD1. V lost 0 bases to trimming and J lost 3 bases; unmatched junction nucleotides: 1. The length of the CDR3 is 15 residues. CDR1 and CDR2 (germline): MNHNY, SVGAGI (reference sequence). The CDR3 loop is CASSYSDRANQPQHF. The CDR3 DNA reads TGTGCCAGCAGTTACTCGGACAGGGCCAATCAGCCCCAGCATTTT.

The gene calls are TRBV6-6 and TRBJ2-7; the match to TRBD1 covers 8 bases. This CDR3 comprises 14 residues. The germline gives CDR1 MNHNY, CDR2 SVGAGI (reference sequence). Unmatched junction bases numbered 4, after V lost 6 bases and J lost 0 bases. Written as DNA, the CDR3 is TGTGCCAGCAGAGGACAGGGCCTCTCCTACGAGCAGTACTTC. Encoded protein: CASRGQGLSYEQYF.

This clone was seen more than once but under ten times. CDR3 in amino acids: CASQPRAFLNEQFF. For the CDR3, the DNA is TGTGCCAGTCAACCCAGGGCATTTCTCAATGAGCAGTTCTTC. The rearrangement uses TRBV19 and TRBJ2-1, with D perhaps matching TRBD1 (5 bases). This CDR3 contains 14 residues. Germline V gene data show CDR1 as LNHDA and CDR2 as SQIVND (reference sequence). With 8 bases removed from V and 6 bases from J, the gap between germline ends came to 17 bases.

This chain's CDR3 is CASSRVAAQETQYF. The CDR3 bases are TGTGCCAGCAGCCGGGTAGCGGCCCAAGAGACCCAGTACTTC. The chain couples TRBV7-2 to TRBJ2-5, with D maybe TRBD2 (6 bases). Deletions cut 5 bases from V and 1 base from J, with 11 bases between. Germline CDR1 is SGHTA and CDR2 is FQGNSA. This CDR3 is 14 amino acids long.

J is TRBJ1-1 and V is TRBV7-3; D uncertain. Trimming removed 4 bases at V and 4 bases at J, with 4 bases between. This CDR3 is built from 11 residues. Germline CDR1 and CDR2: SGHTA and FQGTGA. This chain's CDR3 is CASSYSTEAFF. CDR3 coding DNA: TGTGCCAGCAGCTACAGCACTGAAGCTTTCTTT.

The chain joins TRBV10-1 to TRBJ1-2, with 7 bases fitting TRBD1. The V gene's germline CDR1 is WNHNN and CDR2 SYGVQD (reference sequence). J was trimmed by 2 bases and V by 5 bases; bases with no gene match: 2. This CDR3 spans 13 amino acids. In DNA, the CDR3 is TGCGCCAGCAGTTCGGACAGGAACTATGGCTACACCTTC. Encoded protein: CASSSDRNYGYTF.

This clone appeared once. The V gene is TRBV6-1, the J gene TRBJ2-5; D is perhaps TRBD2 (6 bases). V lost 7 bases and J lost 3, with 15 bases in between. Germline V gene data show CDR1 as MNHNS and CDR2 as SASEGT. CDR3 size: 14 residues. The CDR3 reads CASKARGGEETQYF. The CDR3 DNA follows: TGTGCCAGCAAGGCGCGGGGAGGTGAAGAGACCCAGTACTTC.

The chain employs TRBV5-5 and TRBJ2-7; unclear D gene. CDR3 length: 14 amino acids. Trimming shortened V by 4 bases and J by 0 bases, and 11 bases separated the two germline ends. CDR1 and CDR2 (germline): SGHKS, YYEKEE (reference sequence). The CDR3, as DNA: TGTGCCAGCAGCCGAGTCTCCCCCTCCTACGAGCAGTACTTC. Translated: CASSRVSPSYEQYF.